A single sample is the source of the 20 T cell receptor beta chains below, sequenced in a study of T cells in Graves' hyperthyroidism and ophthalmopathy. Authors of the study amplified TCR beta CDR3 regions from RNA transcripts. The HTBI primer set drove a first-round RT-PCR of the TCR CDR3. TCRdb re-called the multiplex PCR reads through MiXCR, storing one row per CDR3 protein. The table lists some 720,000 distinct CDR3 sequences, about a sixth of them singletons. Sequenced input: blood. The source of these receptors is a man aged 18-30 years with Graves' hyperthyroidism.

With respect to this clonotype: At one end the junction does not follow the germline gene, possibly because of a read error. The J gene is TRBJ2-5, the V gene TRBV6-2 or TRBV6-3, with D perhaps being TRBD1 or TRBD2 (5 bases each). This CDR3 is built from 15 residues. CDR1 MNHEY and CDR2 SVGEGT come from the germline V gene. CDR3 nucleotide sequence: TGTGCCAGCAGTTTACACCGGGACGGACAAGGGACCCAGTGCTTC. It yields the protein CASSLHRDGQGTQCF.

This clonotype appeared many times. The chain links TRBV28 to TRBJ2-3; 13 bases line up with TRBD2. Per the germline V gene, CDR1 is MDHEN and CDR2 is SYDVKM. The CDR3 is 14 residues long. Trimming removed 9 bases from V and 5 bases from J; junction bases left unmatched: 5. CDR3 region: CASQTSGREDTQYF. CDR3 bases: TGTGCCAGTCAAACTAGCGGGAGGGAAGATACGCAGTATTTT.

This clonotype came up many times. At one boundary the junction diverges from the germline segment, which might be a read error. The chain carries TRBV5-1 and TRBJ1-4, with D tentatively TRBD1 (5 bases). CDR3 size: 14 residues. Germline values: CDR1 SGHRS, CDR2 YFSETQ. CDR3 nucleotides: TGTGCCAGCAGTCTGACAGCAACTAATGAAAAACTGTTTTTT. This codes for CASSLTATNEKLFF. Using reference TRBV5-1 and TRBJ1-4 for the parts outside the CDR3, the full variable domain is KAGVTQTPRYLIKTRGQQVTLSCSPISGHRSVSWYQQTPGQGLQFLFEYFSETQRNKGNFPGRFSGRQFSNSRSEMNVSTLELGDSALYLCASSLTATNEKLFFGSGTQLSVL.

CDR3 bases: TGCGCCAGCAGCTTGGCTGCAGGGTCGGCCACTGAAGCTTTCTTT. Its translation: CASSLAAGSATEAFF. The chain recombines TRBV5-1 with TRBJ1-1; TRBD1 is a possible D gene (5 bases). V was clipped by 0 bases and J by 4 bases, with 13 bases between them. Germline V lookup: CDR1 SGHRS, CDR2 YFSETQ. The CDR3 runs to 15 residues.

This clonotype was detected a few times. V and J are TRBV27 and TRBJ2-7; possibly TRBD2 for D (6 bases). This CDR3 region has 15 residues. Germline CDR1 and CDR2: MNHEY and SMNVEV (reference sequence). The V end was cut by 5 bases, the J end by 2 bases, with 16 bases between. The CDR3 coding sequence is TGTGCCAGCAGTCCGACTCGGAGGGCGGCCTACGAGCAGTACTTC. Protein: CASSPTRRAAYEQYF.

This clonotype was detected a few times. V usage is TRBV3-1 and J usage is TRBJ1-1; D possibly corresponds to TRBD1 (5 bases). The CDR3 has 15 residues. Looked up from germline, CDR1 is LGHDT and CDR2 is YNNKEL (reference sequence). Trimming cost V 0 bases and J 5 bases, with 13 bases left between them. DNA of the CDR3: TGTGCCAGCAGCCAAGATTTGGAGGGACGGACTGAAGCTTTCTTT. Amino acids: CASSQDLEGRTEAFF.

The table lists this clonotype with a few counts. The J gene is TRBJ2-5, the V gene TRBV15; 7 positions match TRBD1. Germline V gene data show CDR1 as LNHNV and CDR2 as YYDKDF (reference sequence). With V trimmed by 1 base and J by 4 bases, 6 bases remained unmatched. The CDR3 sequence is 15 residues long. The CDR3 is CATSRAGQVTETQYF. In DNA form, the CDR3 reads TGTGCCACCAGCAGAGCAGGACAGGTGACAGAGACCCAGTACTTC.

This clonotype is a singleton in its sample. A much larger clone differs by one base, so this may be a read error. This chain links TRBV7-3 with TRBJ2-1; 7 bases are shared with TRBD1. The J call may be faulty, since TRBJ2-7 better matches the DNA end. CDR1 SGHTA and CDR2 FQGTGA come from the germline V gene. The CDR3 runs 14 residues. The CDR3, as DNA: TGTGCCAGCAGCCCGGGACAGAGTTACAATGAGCAGTACTTC. Encoded protein: CASSPGQSYNEQYF.

This clonotype turned up a few times. The V call is TRBV13, the J call TRBJ2-3, with a tentative D call TRBD1 (7 bases). This CDR3 comprises 18 residues. The germline V and J ends were trimmed by 4 bases and 1 base, with 21 bases remaining between them. The germline gives CDR1 PRHDT, CDR2 FYEKMQ (reference sequence). CDR3 sequence (DNA): TGTGCCAGCAGCTCGGAGGGGGCGCGGGGTCCTGGCACAGATACGCAGTATTTT. This encodes CASSSEGARGPGTDTQYF.

At least ten counts were recorded for this clonotype. The chain links TRBV12-3 or TRBV12-4 to TRBJ2-7, with a weak D call TRBD2 (6 bases). V shed 4 bases and J shed 9 bases, with 13 bases lying between them. The CDR3 is made up of 12 amino acids. In nucleotides, the CDR3 is TGTGCCAGCAGTTCGGGGGAGGATTCGCAGTACTTC. Its protein product is CASSSGEDSQYF.

This clonotype has at least ten counts. The V gene is TRBV18, the J gene TRBJ2-1; D possibly matches TRBD1 or TRBD2 (5 bases each). The V gene's germline CDR1 is KGHSH and CDR2 LQKENI. Trimming pared 5 bases from V and 10 bases from J, leaving 12 bases between. This CDR3 is built from 12 residues. The CDR3 sequence: CASSSPGTEQFF. The CDR3 DNA follows: TGTGCCAGCTCATCCCCCGGGACGGAGCAGTTCTTC.

In its sample, this clonotype was seen many times. V and J are TRBV11-2 and TRBJ2-7, with 7 bases lining up with TRBD2. CDR3 length: 13 amino acids. In germline, CDR1 is SGHAT, CDR2 FQNNGV. Unmatched junction bases numbered 4, after V lost 5 bases and J lost 3 bases. In DNA form, the CDR3 reads TGTGCCAGCAGCCAGACGGGGGGCTACGAGCAGTACTTC. Protein: CASSQTGGYEQYF.

This clonotype was seen many times. This chain uses TRBV3-1 with TRBJ1-2; the D is unclear. V was shortened by 0 bases and J by 4 bases, with 12 bases between the two germline ends. The CDR3 is made up of 15 amino acids. Per the germline V gene, CDR1 is LGHDT and CDR2 is YNNKEL (reference sequence). CDR3 nucleotide sequence: TGTGCCAGCAGCCAAGACCGGGGTTTAGGCTATGGCTACACCTTC. As protein: CASSQDRGLGYGYTF.

This clonotype was seen many times. The chain carries TRBV12-3 or TRBV12-4 and TRBJ1-2; 9 nucleotides match TRBD1. The CDR3 spans 16 residues. After removal of 3 bases from V and 4 bases from J, the junction contained 9 bases not matched to a gene. This CDR3 is CASSLGQGLLFYGYTF. The DNA of the CDR3 is TGTGCCAGCAGTTTGGGACAGGGACTACTATTCTATGGCTACACCTTC.

The chain recombines TRBV19 with TRBJ2-1; D call uncertain. The CDR3 is 15 residues long. Trimming pared 3 bases from V and 1 base from J, leaving 10 bases between. CDR1 and CDR2 from the germline V gene are LNHDA and SQIVND (reference sequence). CDR3 region: CASSIGAISYNEQFF. The CDR3 DNA reads TGTGCCAGTAGTATCGGAGCGATTTCCTACAATGAGCAGTTCTTC.

As concerns this clonotype: This may arise from a read error, as a much more abundant clone is one base away. The chain recombines TRBV12-3 or TRBV12-4 with TRBJ2-7, with D possibly being TRBD1 (5 bases). V was pared by 6 bases and J by 0 bases, with 12 bases between. This CDR3 has 14 amino acids. The CDR3 sequence is CASSRAASSYEQYF. In nucleotides, the CDR3 is TGTGCCAGCAGCAGGGCAGCCAGCTCCTACGAGCAGTACTTC.

A few counts support this clonotype. V gene TRBV29-1 combines with J gene TRBJ2-3; no definite D call. CDR1 is SQVTM, CDR2 ANQGSEA, per germline. This CDR3 spans 13 amino acids. V lost 1 base and J lost 6, with 11 bases in between. The DNA for the CDR3 is TGCAGCGTTGAAGGGACCCGCTGGGATACGCAGTATTTT. This sequence encodes CSVEGTRWDTQYF.

This clonotype showed up just a few times. The rearrangement uses TRBV7-9 and TRBJ2-5, with D perhaps given as TRBD1 or TRBD2 (5 bases each). The CDR3 is 15 amino acids. In germline, CDR1 is SEHNR, CDR2 FQNEAQ (reference sequence). V was clipped by 5 bases and J by 5 bases, with 18 bases between them. The CDR3 protein is CASSPPGYWGETQYF. The CDR3 nucleotides read TGTGCCAGCAGCCCCCCGGGTTACTGGGGGGAGACCCAGTACTTC.

This chain links TRBV6-5 with TRBJ2-5, with D possibly TRBD1 on 6 matching bases. Trimming took 2 bases from V and 3 from J, leaving 13 bases between them. CDR1 is MNHEY, CDR2 SVGAGI, per germline. The CDR3 sequence is 15 residues long. The CDR3 region is CASSYTGTTEETQYF. The DNA for the CDR3 is TGTGCCAGCAGTTACACCGGGACAACTGAAGAGACCCAGTACTTC.

The sample holds a few counts of this clonotype. The CDR3 nucleotides are TGTGCCAGCAGTCTGTGGGCTTACAATGAGCAGTTCTTC. This encodes CASSLWAYNEQFF. The chain has TRBV7-2 and TRBJ2-1; D is undetermined. V dropped 6 bases and J dropped 4 bases, with 10 bases sitting between them. The length of the CDR3 is 13 residues. Per germline, CDR1 SGHTA and CDR2 FQGNSA.